This record concerns one TCR beta chain sequence. This clonotype came up many times. The target of this receptor is not known. The sample holds no much larger clone one base away, and base qualities are not on file. Hyperthyroidism patients were newly diagnosed, had a disease duration of under 2 months, and were aged 18 to 65 years. The study excluded patients with uncontrolled infections, other autoimmune diseases, pregnancy or lactation. Diagnoses were based on clinical symptoms, serum thyroxine and TRAb, thyroid ultrasound and orbital computed tomography. Blood from progressor patients was drawn when they were first diagnosed with hyperthyroidism, before any ophthalmopathy symptoms appeared. PBMCs were separated from approximately 10 ml of fresh peripheral blood using Ficoll-Paque density gradient centrifugation. Progressor patients were initially diagnosed with Graves' hyperthyroidism and developed ophthalmopathy during follow-up. Total RNA was extracted with Trizol reagent, and quality was checked on an Agilent 2100 Bioanalyzer.

These data originate in a study of T cells in Graves' hyperthyroidism and ophthalmopathy (dated by TCRdb to between 2018 and 2020). Describing the broader study: Peripheral blood was collected at initial diagnosis, before any treatment. To identify distinguishing TCR V-J signatures, a discovery cohort of 100 patients was used, comprising 40 to 45 with Graves' ophthalmopathy and under 60 with stable Graves' hyperthyroidism. The paper reports TCR Vbeta CDR3 sequencing of some 140 peripheral blood samples: approximately 43 ophthalmopathy, approximately 74 hyperthyroidism and around 17 progressor patients. The study also compared thyroid tissue and blood T-cell repertoires from about six Graves' hyperthyroidism patients. After sampling, hyperthyroidism patients received methimazole starting at 30 mg daily, and ophthalmopathy patients received high-dose intravenous methylprednisolone. The 100 or so discovery patients were divided at random into training and test sets in a 7:3 ratio. Prospective prediction of ophthalmopathy was tested in an independent validation cohort of under 20 hyperthyroidism patients and 17 patients who later progressed to ophthalmopathy.

The TCR beta CDR3 regions were amplified from the RNA transcripts. For the first round of RT-PCR on the TCR CDR3, the HTBI primer set was used together with the Qiagen OneStep RT-PCR kit. A second multiplex PCR round built the libraries, followed by size selection and purification. Libraries were sequenced paired-end with 100 bp reads on an Illumina HiSeq2000. The study's own analysis went as follows. SOAPnuke was used to process the raw data, removing reads that contained adapters or uncalled bases, had a mean Phred below 15, or lacked an exact match to the constant primer or identifier. COPE v1.2.5 was used to merge high-quality paired reads, and clonotypes were defined as unique nucleotide sequences. MiTCR v1.1 was used to align the clonotypes against IMGT TRBV, TRBD and TRBJ reference segments. Analysis was restricted to V-J combinations with a frequency above 0.0001, which covered about 99% of repertoires. The TCS score was defined as the ratio of F50 (clonal expansion) to E x V (chaos), calculated using BLOSUM62-based TCRdist between CDR3 peptides within each V-J. Welch's t-statistics and random forest reduced 500 to 550 V-J features to 13, which were used in a naive Bayes classifier (R e1071). Through fastp at Q25 and MiXCR, TCRdb rebuilt clones from the public reads, retaining in-frame beta chains. Rows with one shared CDR3 protein collapse into an entry with the most common genes and DNA. The V and J calls shown here were made by TCRdb, not taken from the authors' results. This sample holds roughly 380,000 distinct CDR3 sequences; roughly 14% were observed only once. Of the sample, roughly 20% is held by the ten largest clones.

The germline V gene encodes CDR1 SGHTA and CDR2 FQGNSA. Trimming removed 3 bases from V and 3 bases from J, leaving 12 bases between the germline ends. The CDR3 numbers 15 residues from cysteine through phenylalanine. Only the CDR3 region is kept as DNA, spanning 45 bases read in frame from base 1. Results and caveats for the whole study, not just this receptor: Ophthalmopathy was separated from stable hyperthyroidism by a 13 V-J signature model, with around 90% sensitivity and about 84% specificity obtained in cross-validation and 80%/75% obtained in testing. Most expanded thyroid clonotypes (frequency above 0.001) were also found in blood, which suggests that blood repertoires may mirror thyroid immune responses. No statistical method was used to set the sample size in advance, and investigators knew the group allocation. In validation, the model predicted progression to ophthalmopathy with 55% to 71% sensitivity and 72% to 85% specificity, a median of around 6.6 months before onset.

This clonotype originated in a man aged 30 to 45 with Graves' hyperthyroidism that later progressed to Graves' ophthalmopathy. Sequencing was done on a sample of blood. In this chain, TRBV7-2 is recombined with TRBJ1-5; the best D guess is TRBD1, with 6 bases matching. The nucleotide sequence is TGTGCCAGCAGCTTGGGCCGGGACACCAATCAGCCCCAGCATTTT. Translation gives CASSLGRDTNQPQHF.